This section outlines one T cell receptor (beta chain) sequence together with its context. Germline CDR1 DFQATT, CDR2 SNEGSKA (reference sequence). The CDR3 consists of 11 residues. V lost 1 base, J lost 6 bases, and 3 bases lay in between. An amount of RNA that ranged from 0.5 to 1 ug was reverse transcribed with random hexamers. Amplification of TCR beta CDR3 spanned 54 Vbeta and 13 Jbeta via immunoSEQ multiplex PCR. TCRdb processed the immunoSEQ multiplex PCR reads anew with MiXCR; each CDR3 protein has one entry. The data contain some 150,000 distinct CDR3 sequences, approximately 96% of them singletons. The data are from a study of CD8 T cells in Susac syndrome. The overall study: Within the sequenced group of Susac syndrome patients, over five showed active disease and 8 or 9 were in remission.

V usage is TRBV20-1 and J usage is TRBJ2-2; D is uncertain. This clonotype was sampled from a human donor with Susac syndrome. The sample was CD4+ T cells from PBMCs. The CDR3: CSARGPGELFF. CDR3 nucleotides: TGCAGTGCTAGAGGGCCCGGGGAGCTGTTTTTT.